The 14 T cell receptor beta chains given below trace back to one sample, sequenced in a study of shared clonotypes between healthy human individuals. Method: immunoSEQ multiplex PCR; TCRdb's copy keeps in-frame clones and lacks some. This sample has 650,000 to 750,000 clones, with less than 80% found just once. The sequenced sample consisted of memory CD4+ T cells sorted from blood. Indicated subset: CD45RA-negative fraction. The receptors derive from a woman aged 25 to 45 in good health.

This clone occurred once. This sequence joins TRBV28 and TRBJ1-2, with 9 bases fitting TRBD1. The V and J ends lost 5 bases and 0 bases, in that order; junction bases with no gene match: 4. Per the germline V gene, CDR1 is MDHEN and CDR2 is SYDVKM. The CDR3 extends over 15 amino acids. CDR3 region: CASSDTGGANYGYTF. In DNA form, the CDR3 reads TGTGCCAGCAGTGATACAGGGGGCGCTAACTATGGCTACACCTTC.

This clone was detected only once. The chain couples TRBV5-1 to TRBJ1-2; 7 bases fit TRBD1. CDR3 length: 14 amino acids. The germline CDR1 and CDR2 sequences are SGHRS and YFSETQ. V trimming: 4 bases; J trimming: 5 bases; junction bases outside the gene matches: 8. The CDR3 region is CASSVRTGAYGYTF. In DNA, the CDR3 is TGCGCCAGCAGCGTACGGACAGGCGCTTATGGCTACACCTTC.

The chain joins TRBV9 to TRBJ2-3; 11 bases agree with TRBD2. The CDR3 is 15 amino acids. The V gene's germline CDR1 is SGDLS and CDR2 YYNGEE. Trimming at V came to 4 bases and at J to 5 bases, leaving 6 bases not matched to a gene. The CDR3 is CASSQLAGAIDTQYF. The CDR3 region has the DNA TGTGCCAGCAGCCAACTAGCGGGAGCCATAGATACGCAGTATTTT.

The chain uses TRBV7-9 and TRBJ2-6, with a possible D match to TRBD1 (5 bases). This CDR3 is built from 15 residues. The germline V gene has CDR1 SEHNR and CDR2 FQNEAQ (reference sequence). V was cut by 5 bases and J by 2 bases, with 10 bases left in between. The CDR3 bases are TGTGCCAGCAGCCCCTCGACAGCTGGGGCCAACGTCCTGACTTTC. Its protein product is CASSPSTAGANVLTF.

J is TRBJ2-7 and V is TRBV2; possible D gene TRBD1, 6 bases. The CDR3 is 12 amino acids. Germline-derived CDR1 and CDR2 are SNHLY and FYNNEI. Trimming pared 6 bases from V and 7 bases from J, leaving 13 bases between. CDR3 bases: TGTGCCAGCAGCCCAGGGGCGCGGGAGCAGTACTTC. Its translation: CASSPGAREQYF.

CDR3 residues: CASSTDSPSGTYPSYEQYF. In DNA, the CDR3 is TGTGCCAGTAGTACCGATTCCCCTAGCGGGACATACCCTTCCTACGAGCAGTACTTC. V is TRBV19 and J is TRBJ2-5; TRBD2 agrees at 9 bases. The end of the DNA aligns better with TRBJ2-7, so the J call may be wrong. In germline, CDR1 is LNHDA, CDR2 SQIVND (reference sequence). The CDR3 runs to 19 residues.

This chain uses TRBV4-1 with TRBJ2-1, with 14 bases lining up with TRBD2. Looked up from germline, CDR1 is MGHRA and CDR2 is YSYEKL. The CDR3 length is 16 residues. J gave up 6 bases and V 3 bases, and 4 bases lay outside the gene matches. The CDR3 region is CASSQLGLAGVNEQFF. The CDR3 DNA sequence: TGCGCCAGCAGCCAGCTGGGACTAGCGGGAGTCAATGAGCAGTTCTTC.

The chain couples TRBV27 to TRBJ2-1; no clear D. Germline CDR1 reads MNHEY; CDR2 reads SMNVEV (reference sequence). The CDR3 runs to 15 residues. V was trimmed by 5 bases and J by 6 bases, leaving 17 bases between them. CDR3: CASSPWALSGNEQFF. CDR3 DNA sequence: TGTGCCAGCAGTCCATGGGCCCTCTCGGGCAATGAGCAGTTCTTC.

V and J are TRBV28 and TRBJ2-7; TRBD2 agrees at 13 bases. In germline, CDR1 is MDHEN, CDR2 SYDVKM. CDR3 length: 20 residues. V lost 6 bases, J lost 0 bases, and 17 bases stayed unmatched. In nucleotides, the CDR3 is TGTGCCAGCAGCGAGGTGGCCGTGATCGGACTAGCGGGAGACTCCTACGAGCAGTACTTC. Residues: CASSEVAVIGLAGDSYEQYF.

The rearrangement links TRBV5-1 to TRBJ1-1, with TRBD1 as a possible D gene (6 bases). The CDR3 has 15 residues. V lost 0 bases, J lost 6 bases, and 15 bases lay in between. Germline loops: CDR1 SGHRS, CDR2 YFSETQ. DNA of the CDR3: TGCGCCAGCAGCTTGGGGGATAGGGACAATCCTGAAGCTTTCTTT. It codes for CASSLGDRDNPEAFF.

With respect to this clone: The same CDR3 can be traced to other DNA sequences in this sample. The chain recombines TRBV25-1 with TRBJ1-2, with D possibly matching TRBD1 (5 bases). This CDR3 contains 14 residues. Per the germline V gene, CDR1 is MGHDK and CDR2 is SYGVNS. Deletions cut 2 bases from V and 5 bases from J, with 12 bases between. CDR3 in DNA: TGTGCCAGCAGTGAACGGGGGGAAAATTATGGCTACACCTTC. Protein: CASSERGENYGYTF.

This clone is a singleton in its sample. This rearrangement joins TRBV6-1 to TRBJ2-1, with 15 bases fitting TRBD2. The CDR3 has 19 residues. The ends lost 3 bases at V and 7 bases at J; junction bases unmatched: 13. Germline V gene lookup returns CDR1 MNHNS and CDR2 SASEGT. DNA for the CDR3: TGTGCCAGCAGTGAGGGTCCGGGACTAGCGGGAGGATGGAGTAATGAGCAGTTCTTC. Protein product: CASSEGPGLAGGWSNEQFF.

In this sample, this clone turned up once. This CDR3 is also generated by other DNA sequences in the sample. The CDR3 protein is CASSPQGTEAFF. The CDR3 DNA sequence: TGTGCCAGCTCACCTCAGGGGACTGAAGCTTTCTTT. V is TRBV18 and J is TRBJ1-1; tentative D call: TRBD1 (6 bases). The V end lost 3 bases, the J end lost 5 bases, and 7 bases lay between the germline ends. In germline, CDR1 is KGHSH, CDR2 LQKENI. This CDR3 has 12 amino acids.

This chain joins TRBV5-1 and TRBJ1-2; D is unclear. CDR3 length: 14 amino acids. Trimming cost V 4 bases and J 3 bases, with 13 bases left between them. Germline V gives CDR1 SGHRS, CDR2 YFSETQ. CDR3 sequence: CASSPDSAYYGYTF. CDR3 coding DNA: TGCGCCAGCAGCCCCGATTCAGCTTACTATGGCTACACCTTC.